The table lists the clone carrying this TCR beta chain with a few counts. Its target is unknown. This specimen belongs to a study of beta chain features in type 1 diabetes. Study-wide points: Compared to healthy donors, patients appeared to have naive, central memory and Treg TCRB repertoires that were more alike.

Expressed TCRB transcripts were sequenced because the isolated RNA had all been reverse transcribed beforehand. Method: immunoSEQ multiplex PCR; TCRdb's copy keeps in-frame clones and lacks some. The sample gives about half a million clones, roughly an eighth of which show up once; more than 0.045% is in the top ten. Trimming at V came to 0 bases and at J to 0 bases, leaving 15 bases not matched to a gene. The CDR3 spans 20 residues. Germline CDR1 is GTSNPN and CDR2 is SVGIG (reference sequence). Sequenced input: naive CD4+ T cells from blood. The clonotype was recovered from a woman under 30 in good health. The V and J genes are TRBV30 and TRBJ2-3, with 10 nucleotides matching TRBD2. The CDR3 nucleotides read TGTGCCTGGAGTGTACGGAGGCTGGGACTAGCGTATACTAGCACAGATACGCAGTATTTT. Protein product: CAWSVRRLGLAYTSTDTQYF.